This is a list of T cell receptor beta chains from one sample in a study of OX40 agonist ivuxolimab in advanced cancers. Repertoires were generated with immunoSEQ multiplex PCR, while TCRdb's copy carries only in-frame clones and drops some. The sample records just over 50,000 clones, 88% being singletons. Material: CD4+ or CD8+ T cells sorted from blood, obtained in a trial of the OX40 agonist ivuxolimab. All receptors come from an adult with an advanced solid tumor such as melanoma, head and neck, liver or kidney cancer. CDR3s include the opening cysteine and the closing phenylalanine or tryptophan. A D gene is named only where the DNA matches it firmly. Expanded clones are given a class, and other clones once, few, many or no size at all.

D,size,V,J,DNA,CDR3
-,-,TRBV5-1,TRBJ1-3,TGCGCCAGCAGCTTGGGGACGGAAGGAAACACCATATATTTT,CASSLGTEGNTIYF
TRBD1,few,TRBV25-1,TRBJ2-7,TGTGCCAGCGGGACAGGCCCACCCTACGAGCAGTACTTC,CASGTGPPYEQYF
-,-,TRBV15,TRBJ2-7,TGTGCCACCAGCAGAGGGACCTCCTACGAGCAGTACTTC,CATSRGTSYEQYF
-,-,TRBV6-5,TRBJ1-6,TGTGCCAGCAGCTCGCTCTCAGACGGATCACCCCTCCACTTT,CASSSLSDGSPLHF
TRBD1,-,TRBV30,TRBJ2-3,TGTGCCTGGAGTGTACTAGGGACAGCCGTCCCCCCAGATACGCAGTATTTT,CAWSVLGTAVPPDTQYF
TRBD1,once,TRBV9,TRBJ2-7,TGTGCCAGCAGCCGGGACAGGGGAACCGAGCAGTACTTC,CASSRDRGTEQYF
-,-,TRBV2,TRBJ1-6,TGTGCCAGCAGGAGGGACGGGGGCTATAATTCACCCCTCCACTTT,CASRRDGGYNSPLHF
-,-,TRBV23-1,TRBJ1-1,TGCGCCAGCAGTCGCCCGAACACTGAAGCTTTCTTT,CASSRPNTEAFF
-,-,TRBV7-9,TRBJ2-1,TGTGCCAGCGTCGGGGCCGGGAATGAGCAGTTCTTC,CASVGAGNEQFF
-,-,TRBV6-1,TRBJ2-3,TGTGCCAGCAGTGAATGGGATACTCACACAGATACGCAGTATTTT,CASSEWDTHTDTQYF
-,-,TRBV6-6,TRBJ1-1,TGTGCCAGCACCCCTCAGGAAGGGGTCGACACTGAAGCTTTCTTT,CASTPQEGVDTEAFF
TRBD2,once,TRBV7-8,TRBJ2-5,TGTGCCAGCAGCTTTTTAGCGGGGGGCCAAGAGACCCAGTACTTC,CASSFLAGGQETQYF
-,-,TRBV11-2,TRBJ1-2,TGTGCCAGCAGCCCTCCCTGGGGATTTGGCTACACCTTC,CASSPPWGFGYTF
TRBD2,-,TRBV7-3,TRBJ2-3,TGTGCCAGCAGCTTCGGACTAGCGGGGGCCACAGATACGCAGTATTTT,CASSFGLAGATDTQYF
-,once,TRBV10-2,TRBJ1-2,TGCGCCAGCAGTGAAGGGACGGACTATGGCTACACCTTC,CASSEGTDYGYTF
TRBD2,-,TRBV7-3,TRBJ2-2,TGTGCCAGCAGCCCGGGGGGTAGGGACACCGGGGAGCTGTTTTTT,CASSPGGRDTGELFF
-,-,TRBV10-1,TRBJ2-3,TGCGCCAGCAGTGAGTCGACAGGACTAACGAATTTT,CASSESTGLTNF
-,-,TRBV10-1,TRBJ2-7,TGCGCCAGCAGTGTAGGAGGGTTAAGCGAGCAGTACTTC,CASSVGGLSEQYF
TRBD1,-,TRBV11-1,TRBJ1-2,TGTGCCAGCAACGACAGGGTTGGTGGCTACACCTTC,CASNDRVGGYTF
-,-,TRBV10-3,TRBJ2-3,TGTGCCATCACCGCAGGAGGGGCCGACACAGATACGCAGTATTTT,CAITAGGADTDTQYF
-,-,TRBV28,TRBJ2-1,TGTGCCAGCAGTTCCGGGACCTTCCTGAATGAGCAGTTCTTC,CASSSGTFLNEQFF
-,-,TRBV10-3,TRBJ2-7,TGTGCCATCAGTGATCGTGGGCTACAGACCTACGAGCAGTACTTC,CAISDRGLQTYEQYF
-,once,TRBV9,TRBJ2-2,TGTGCCAGCAGCGTAGGATTCGGGGAGCTGTTTTTT,CASSVGFGELFF
-,-,TRBV5-1,TRBJ1-3,TGCGCCAGCAGCTTGGGTCCCGGGGTTGAAAACACCATATATTTT,CASSLGPGVENTIYF